This note documents a single T cell receptor beta chain sequence. The junction differs from germline at one of its ends, possibly a read error. Germline V gene data show CDR1 as SGHNT and CDR2 as YYREEE (reference sequence). This CDR3 has 13 residues. The data were produced by immunoSEQ multiplex PCR, yet TCRdb's version contains in-frame clones alone and is incomplete. The sample lists around 300,000 clones, 85% to 90% occurring once. These data originate in a study of Ad26.COV2.S vaccination and SARS-CoV-2 variants. Study overall: Administration of Ad26.COV2.S was intramuscular, either once or twice 56 days apart.

The sample's treatment: roughly 18 received Ad26.COV2.S at low or high dose, single or two shots; 5 received placebo; per-sample allocation not given. Samples analyzed were those drawn on day 63 after the first vaccine or placebo injection. This receptor was taken from a person between 18 and 60 years old who received the Ad26.COV2.S COVID-19 vaccine or a placebo. The chain joins TRBV5-4 to TRBJ2-1, with 7 bases matching TRBD1. Sequencing was performed on peripheral blood, taken in a trial of Ad26.COV2.S vaccine versus placebo. The CDR3 reads CAVKTPIKDRWLF. DNA of the CDR3: TGTGCCGTCAAAACCCCTATCAAGGACAGGTGGCTCTTC.